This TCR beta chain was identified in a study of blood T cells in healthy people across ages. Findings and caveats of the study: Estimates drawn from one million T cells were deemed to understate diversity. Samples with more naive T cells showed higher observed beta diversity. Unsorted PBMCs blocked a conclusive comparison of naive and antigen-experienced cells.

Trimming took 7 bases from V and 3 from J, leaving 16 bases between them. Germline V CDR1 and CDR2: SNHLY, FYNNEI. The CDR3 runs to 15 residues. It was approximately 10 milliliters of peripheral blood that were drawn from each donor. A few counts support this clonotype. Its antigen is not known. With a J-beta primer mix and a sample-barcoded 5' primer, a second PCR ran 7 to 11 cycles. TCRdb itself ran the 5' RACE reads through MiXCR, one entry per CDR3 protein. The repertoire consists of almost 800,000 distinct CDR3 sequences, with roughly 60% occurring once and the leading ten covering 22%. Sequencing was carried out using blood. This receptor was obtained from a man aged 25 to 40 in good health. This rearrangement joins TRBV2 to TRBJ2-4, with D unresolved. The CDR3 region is CASNGGEVGKNIQYF. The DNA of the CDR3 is TGTGCCAGCAATGGTGGCGAGGTCGGCAAAAACATTCAGTACTTC. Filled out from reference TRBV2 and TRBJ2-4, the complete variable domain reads EPEVTQTPSHQVTQMGQEVILRCVPISNHLYFYWYRQILGQKVEFLVSFYNNEISEKSEIFDDQFSVERPDGSNFTLKIRSTKLEDSAMYFCASNGGEVGKNIQYFGAGTRLSVL.